This TCR beta chain was found in a study of T-cell reconstitution after alpha-beta-depleted transplantation in children. Notes on the study in general: Elevated TCRbeta diversity at day 60 was traced, in some patients, to surviving recipient T cells and thymic progenitors. Counts and diversity of T cells one year after transplant came mostly from newly produced T cells.

This clonotype was observed a handful of times. Its specificity is not known. TCRbeta library preparation incorporated unique molecular identifiers. Each CDR3 protein gets one entry after TCRdb re-called the PCR reads with MiXCR. The repertoire consists of 200,000 to 300,000 distinct CDR3 sequences, with about a quarter occurring once and the leading ten covering more than 2%. In germline, CDR1 is MNHNS, CDR2 SASEGT. V was shortened by 2 bases and J by 4 bases, with 8 bases between the two germline ends. The CDR3 length is 13 residues. This receptor was identified in a girl aged 2-10 years with Fanconi anemia, due to receive a stem cell transplant. The rearrangement uses TRBV6-1 and TRBJ1-1; D gene ambiguous. Here the sequenced sample was PBMCs, taken before TCRalphabeta/CD19-depleted stem cell transplant. In DNA, the CDR3 is TGTGCCAGCAGTGAAAATAAAGGCACTGAAGCTTTCTTT. Residues: CASSENKGTEAFF.